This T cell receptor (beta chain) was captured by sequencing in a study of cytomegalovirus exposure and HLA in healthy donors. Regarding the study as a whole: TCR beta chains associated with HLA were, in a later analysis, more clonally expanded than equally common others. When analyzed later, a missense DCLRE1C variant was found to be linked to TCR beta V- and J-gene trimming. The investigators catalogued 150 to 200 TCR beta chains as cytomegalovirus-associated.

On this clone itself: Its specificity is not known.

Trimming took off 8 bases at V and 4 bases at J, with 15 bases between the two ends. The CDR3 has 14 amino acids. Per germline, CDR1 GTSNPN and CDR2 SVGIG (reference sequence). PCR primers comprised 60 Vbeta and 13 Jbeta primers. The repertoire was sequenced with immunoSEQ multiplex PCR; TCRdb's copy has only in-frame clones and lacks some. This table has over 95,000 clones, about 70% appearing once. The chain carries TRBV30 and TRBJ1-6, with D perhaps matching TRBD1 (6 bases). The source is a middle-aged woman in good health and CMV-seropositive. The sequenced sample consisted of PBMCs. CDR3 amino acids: CAHRDSSYNSPLHF. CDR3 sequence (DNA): TGTGCCCACAGGGATTCCTCTTATAATTCACCCCTCCACTTT.